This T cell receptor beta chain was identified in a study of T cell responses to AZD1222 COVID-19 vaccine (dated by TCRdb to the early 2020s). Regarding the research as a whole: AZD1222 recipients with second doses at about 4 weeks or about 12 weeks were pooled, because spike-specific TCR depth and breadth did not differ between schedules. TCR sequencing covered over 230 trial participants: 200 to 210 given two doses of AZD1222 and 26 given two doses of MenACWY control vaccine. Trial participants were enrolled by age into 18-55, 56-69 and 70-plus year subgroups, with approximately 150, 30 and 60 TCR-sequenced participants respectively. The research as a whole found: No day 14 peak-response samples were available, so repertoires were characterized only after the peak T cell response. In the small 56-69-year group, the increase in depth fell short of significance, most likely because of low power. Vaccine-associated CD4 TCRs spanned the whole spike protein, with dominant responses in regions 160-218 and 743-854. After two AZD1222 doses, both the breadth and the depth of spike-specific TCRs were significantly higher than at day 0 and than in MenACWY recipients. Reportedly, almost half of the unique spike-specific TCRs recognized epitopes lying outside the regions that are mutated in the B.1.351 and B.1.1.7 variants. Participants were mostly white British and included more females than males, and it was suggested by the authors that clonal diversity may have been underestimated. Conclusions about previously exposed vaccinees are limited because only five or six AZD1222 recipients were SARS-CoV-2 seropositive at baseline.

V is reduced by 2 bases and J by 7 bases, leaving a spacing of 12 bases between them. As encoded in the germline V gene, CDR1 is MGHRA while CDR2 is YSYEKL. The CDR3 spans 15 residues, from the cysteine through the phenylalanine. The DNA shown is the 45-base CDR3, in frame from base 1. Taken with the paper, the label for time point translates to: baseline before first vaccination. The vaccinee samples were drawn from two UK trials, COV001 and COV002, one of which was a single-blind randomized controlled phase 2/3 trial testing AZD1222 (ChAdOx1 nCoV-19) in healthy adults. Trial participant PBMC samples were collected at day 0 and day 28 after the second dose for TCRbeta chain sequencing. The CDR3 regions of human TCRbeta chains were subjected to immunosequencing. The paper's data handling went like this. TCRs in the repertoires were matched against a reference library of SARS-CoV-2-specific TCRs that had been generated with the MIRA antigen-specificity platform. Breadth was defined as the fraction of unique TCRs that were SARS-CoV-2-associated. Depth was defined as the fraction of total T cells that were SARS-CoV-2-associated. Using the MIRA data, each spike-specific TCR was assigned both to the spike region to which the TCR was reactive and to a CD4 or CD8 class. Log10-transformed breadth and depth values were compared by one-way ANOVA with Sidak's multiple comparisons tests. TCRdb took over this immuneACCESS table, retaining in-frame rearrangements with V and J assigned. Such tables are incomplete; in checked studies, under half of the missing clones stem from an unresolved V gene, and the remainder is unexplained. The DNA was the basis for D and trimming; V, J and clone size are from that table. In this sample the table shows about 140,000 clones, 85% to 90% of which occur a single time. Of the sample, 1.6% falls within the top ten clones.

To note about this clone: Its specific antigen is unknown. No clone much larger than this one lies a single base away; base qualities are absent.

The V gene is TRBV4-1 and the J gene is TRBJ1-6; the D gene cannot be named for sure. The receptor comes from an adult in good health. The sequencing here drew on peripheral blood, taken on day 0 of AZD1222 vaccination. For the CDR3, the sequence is CASSQIPDPNSPLHF. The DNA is TGCGCCAGCAGCCAAATTCCGGATCCGAATTCACCCCTCCACTTT.